These 13 T cell receptor beta chains originate from one sample sequenced in a study of T cells in Graves' hyperthyroidism and ophthalmopathy (dated by TCRdb to between 2019 and 2020). The library came from multiplex PCR. Reads for this sample came from an Illumina HiSeq 2000. The TCR beta CDR3 regions were amplified from the RNA transcripts. A first-round RT-PCR of the TCR CDR3 used the HTBI primer set with the Qiagen OneStep RT-PCR kit. TCRdb took the public reads, trimmed them with fastp at Q25, ran MiXCR for clone calling and kept in-frame beta chains. Rows matching on CDR3 protein sequence are summarized as one entry with the most common DNA and genes. Recorded for this sample are around 440,000 distinct CDR3 sequences; 15% to 19% of them occurred a single time. 14% of the sample belongs to the ten largest clones. The sample comprised blood. Source of these receptors: a woman between 18 and 29 years old with Graves' hyperthyroidism.

The gene calls are TRBV28 and TRBJ2-1; TRBD2 matches at 12 bases. Germline V CDR1 and CDR2: MDHEN, SYDVKM. The CDR3 is 14 amino acids. Trimming at V came to 7 bases and at J to 7 bases, leaving 5 bases not matched to a gene. The CDR3 here is CASTVTSGRNEQFF. In DNA, the CDR3 is TGTGCCAGCACCGTTACTAGCGGGAGGAATGAGCAGTTCTTC. Supplemented by reference TRBV28 and TRBJ2-1, the full variable domain reads DVKVTQSSRYLVKRTGEKVFLECVQDMDHENMFWYRQDPGLGLRLIYFSYDVKMKEKGDIPEGYSVSREKKERFSLILESASTNQTSMYLCASTVTSGRNEQFFGPGTRLTVL.

The genes are TRBV20-1 and TRBJ2-5, with 8 positions matching TRBD2. V lost 5 bases, J lost 5 bases, and 7 bases stayed unmatched. The CDR3 runs 13 residues. Looked up from germline, CDR1 is DFQATT and CDR2 is SNEGSKA (reference sequence). CDR3: CSASSRGGETQYF. Written as DNA, the CDR3 is TGCAGTGCTTCCTCTCGGGGGGGGGAGACCCAGTACTTC.

CDR3 coding DNA: TGTGCCAGCAGCTCCCTCGGGGGGGGGGGATCGGGGACTGAAGCTTTCTTT. Translated, it gives CASSSLGGGGSGTEAFF. The chain recombines TRBV7-9 with TRBJ1-1; TRBD1 might be the D (5 bases). CDR3 length equals 17 residues. The germline CDR1 and CDR2 sequences are SEHNR and FQNEAQ (reference sequence). Trimming pared 4 bases from V and 5 bases from J, leaving 23 bases between.

This clonotype came up a few times. V is TRBV5-1 and J is TRBJ1-1; no firm D call. CDR1 and CDR2 (germline): SGHRS, YFSETQ. V was pared by 0 bases and J by 4 bases, with 10 bases between. CDR3 size: 14 residues. CDR3 DNA sequence: TGCGCCAGCAGCTTGGAAGGCACAATCACTGAAGCTTTCTTT. Protein sequence: CASSLEGTITEAFF.

At least ten counts were recorded for this clonotype. The chain carries TRBV3-1 and TRBJ1-2, with D unresolved. Looked up from germline, CDR1 is LGHDT and CDR2 is YNNKEL (reference sequence). V was trimmed by 0 bases and J by 0 bases, leaving 8 bases between them. This CDR3 is 15 amino acids long. This chain's CDR3 is CASSQDSGSNYGYTF. CDR3 nucleotide sequence: TGTGCCAGCAGCCAAGATTCGGGTTCTAACTATGGCTACACCTTC.

This clonotype was counted ten times or more. The chain recombines TRBV13 with TRBJ1-1; unclear D gene. Trimming removed 7 bases at V and 1 base at J, with 7 bases between. Germline lookup yields CDR1 PRHDT and CDR2 FYEKMQ (reference sequence). The CDR3 spans 12 residues. CDR3 in DNA: TGTGCCAGCATGGACCGGAACACTGAAGCTTTCTTT. Its translation is CASMDRNTEAFF.

This clonotype was counted between two and nine times. CDR3 loop: CASSQDLLIGDWREKLFF. CDR3 DNA sequence: TGCGCCAGCAGCCAAGATCTCTTGATAGGGGATTGGCGTGAAAAACTGTTTTTT. The gene calls are TRBV4-3 and TRBJ1-4; TRBD1 might be the D (5 bases). CDR1 and CDR2 from the germline V gene are LGHNA and YSLEER. The V gene lost 0 bases and the J gene lost 7 bases, with 21 bases spanning the gap. The CDR3 length is 18 residues.

In this sample, this clonotype turned up a few times. Its ends do not fully match the called genes, so a read error is possible. CDR3 coding DNA: TGCAGTGCTAGAGAAGTAAATAATTCACCCCCCCACTTT. This gives the protein CSAREVNNSPPHF. This chain joins TRBV20-1 and TRBJ1-6; D gene uncertain. The germline gives CDR1 DFQATT, CDR2 SNEGSKA (reference sequence). This CDR3 contains 13 residues.

This clonotype was recorded many times. This chain connects TRBV5-1 to TRBJ2-1; no reliable D call. The CDR3 sequence is 16 residues long. Deletions cut 0 bases from V and 0 bases from J, with 10 bases between. Germline assignment: CDR1 SGHRS and CDR2 YFSETQ. The DNA for the CDR3 is TGCGCCAGCAGCTTGGCCAGTGGTTTCTCCTACAATGAGCAGTTCTTC. Its translation: CASSLASGFSYNEQFF. Full variable domain (remainder filled in from reference TRBV5-1 and TRBJ2-1): KAGVTQTPRYLIKTRGQQVTLSCSPISGHRSVSWYQQTPGQGLQFLFEYFSETQRNKGNFPGRFSGRQFSNSRSEMNVSTLELGDSALYLCASSLASGFSYNEQFFGPGTRLTVL.

Ten or more counts support this clonotype. The genes are TRBV7-2 and TRBJ1-1; TRBD1 matches 10 bases. The CDR3 sequence is 14 residues long. With V trimmed by 3 bases and J by 4 bases, 2 bases remained unmatched. Germline lookup yields CDR1 SGHTA and CDR2 FQGNSA. CDR3 sequence: CASSFRDRGTEAFF. The CDR3 nucleotides are TGTGCCAGCAGCTTTCGGGACAGGGGCACTGAAGCTTTCTTT.

This clonotype has a count of ten or more. The chain joins TRBV27 to TRBJ1-1; TRBD1 agrees at 9 bases. The CDR3 has 15 residues. The V segment lost 5 bases and the J segment 0 bases; nucleotides outside the gene matches: 4. Germline V gene sequence: CDR1 MNHEY, CDR2 SMNVEV (reference sequence). In DNA form, the CDR3 reads TGTGCCAGCAGTGCTACAGGGGGCTTGAACACTGAAGCTTTCTTT. Translation gives CASSATGGLNTEAFF.

The sample holds many counts of this clonotype. V and J are TRBV5-1 and TRBJ2-3, with 9 bases matching TRBD2. The length of the CDR3 is 15 residues. The germline CDR1 and CDR2 sequences are SGHRS and YFSETQ. The J segment lost 1 base and the V segment lost 5 bases, leaving 5 bases of the junction unmatched. CDR3 residues: CASRVSGSGTDTQYF. In DNA form, the CDR3 reads TGCGCCAGCAGGGTTAGCGGGAGCGGCACAGATACGCAGTATTTT. The full variable domain, its missing parts supplied by reference TRBV5-1 and TRBJ2-3, is KAGVTQTPRYLIKTRGQQVTLSCSPISGHRSVSWYQQTPGQGLQFLFEYFSETQRNKGNFPGRFSGRQFSNSRSEMNVSTLELGDSALYLCASRVSGSGTDTQYFGPGTRLTVL.

This clonotype was picked up a small number of times. The chain uses TRBV6-1 and TRBJ2-3, with D perhaps assigned TRBD1 or TRBD2 (5 bases each). The CDR3 sequence is 14 residues long. V lost 6 bases, J lost 4 bases, and 14 bases lay in between. Germline CDR1 and CDR2: MNHNS and SASEGT. The CDR3 protein is CASRREGLSDTQYF. CDR3 sequence (DNA): TGTGCCAGCAGACGAGAGGGGCTCTCAGATACGCAGTATTTT.